These T cell receptor beta chains were read from a single sample in a study of T-cell reconstitution after alpha-beta-depleted transplantation in children. MiXCR, run by TCRdb on the PCR reads, gives a single entry per CDR3 protein. This sample has 440,000 or so distinct CDR3 sequences, with roughly 44% found just once. Material: PBMCs, obtained before TCRalphabeta/CD19-depleted stem cell transplant. The receptors here all came from a girl aged 2 to 10 with aplastic anemia, due to receive a stem cell transplant. Each CDR3 is given with its conserved first and last residue. The D gene is left open where the match is weak. Expanded clones get a size class; other rows say once, few or many, or leave the size out.

J gene,V gene,D gene,clone size,CDR3 protein,CDR3 DNA
TRBJ2-3,TRBV5-1,NA,NA,CASSLGGLYSGRTDTQYF,TGCGCCAGCAGCTTGGGTGGGCTGTACTCTGGCCGCACAGATACGCAGTATTTT
TRBJ2-7,TRBV18,NA,NA,CASSPGGHYEQYF,TGTGCCAGCTCACCGGGGGGCCACTACGAGCAGTACTTC
TRBJ2-7,TRBV7-9,NA,many,CASSSQDISDDEQYF,TGTGCCAGCAGCTCGCAGGATATTTCAGATGACGAGCAGTACTTC
TRBJ2-7,TRBV5-1,NA,NA,CASSLEGVGLGVEQYF,TGCGCCAGCAGCTTGGAGGGTGTGGGACTTGGAGTCGAGCAGTACTTC
TRBJ2-7,TRBV7-9,NA,many,CASSLGAAAGDEQYF,TGTGCCAGCAGCTTAGGGGCGGCTGCGGGCGACGAGCAGTACTTC
TRBJ2-7,TRBV20-1,NA,NA,CSVSVYEQYF,TGCAGTGTGTCCGTCTACGAGCAGTACTTC
TRBJ2-3,TRBV27,TRBD1,once,CASRQDRVADTQYF,TGTGCCAGCAGACAGGACAGGGTGGCAGATACGCAGTATTTT
TRBJ2-7,TRBV20-1,NA,few,CSAGQTYEQYF,TGCAGTGCGGGACAAACCTACGAGCAGTACTTC
TRBJ1-4,TRBV20-1,NA,NA,CSAREGLNEKLFF,TGCAGTGCTAGAGAGGGGCTTAATGAAAAACTGTTTTTT
TRBJ1-1,TRBV12-3/TRBV12-4,NA,many,CASSPSGRMNTEAFF,TGTGCCAGCAGCCCCTCGGGACGGATGAACACTGAAGCTTTCTTT
TRBJ2-1,TRBV18,NA,NA,CASSPYGTASNEQFF,TGTGCCAGCTCACCTTATGGTACAGCATCCAATGAGCAGTTCTTC
TRBJ2-1,TRBV7-3,TRBD2,NA,CASSLGGRASSYNEQFF,TGTGCCAGCAGCTTAGGGGGGAGGGCTAGCTCCTACAATGAGCAGTTCTTC
TRBJ2-7,TRBV6-6,TRBD1,NA,CASSRQGIYEQYF,TGTGCCAGCAGTAGACAGGGAATCTACGAGCAGTACTTC
TRBJ2-1,TRBV7-8,TRBD2,many,CASSLAGGNEQFF,TGCGCCAGCTCCTTAGCGGGGGGTAATGAGCAGTTCTTC
TRBJ2-7,TRBV5-1,NA,NA,CASSLGLRAPYEQYF,TGCGCCAGCAGCTTGGGGCTAAGGGCCCCCTACGAGCAGTACTTC
TRBJ2-1,TRBV29-1,NA,NA,CSVEGKIYNEQFF,TGCAGCGTTGAGGGCAAGATTTACAATGAGCAGTTCTTC
TRBJ2-1,TRBV6-5,NA,NA,CASSYRYPGVGDEQFF,TGTGCCAGCAGTTATCGCTACCCGGGGGTCGGCGATGAGCAGTTCTTC
TRBJ2-3,TRBV7-2,TRBD2,NA,CASSLGLAGEDTQYF,TGTGCCAGCAGCTTAGGACTAGCGGGGGAAGATACGCAGTATTTT
TRBJ2-1,TRBV27,TRBD1,NA,CASSLRRGQGWSEQFF,TGTGCCAGCAGTTTAAGGCGAGGACAGGGATGGAGTGAGCAGTTCTTC
TRBJ2-7,TRBV7-2,NA,NA,CASSPFANEQYF,TGTGCCAGCAGCCCGTTTGCTAACGAGCAGTACTTC
TRBJ2-7,TRBV3-1,TRBD2,NA,CASSQGHLAGLTYEQYF,TGTGCCAGCAGCCAAGGTCACCTAGCGGGTCTGACCTACGAGCAGTACTTC
TRBJ1-2,TRBV4-2,TRBD1,many,CASSQVWTGGSHYGYTF,TGTGCCAGCAGCCAAGTTTGGACAGGGGGTAGTCACTATGGCTACACCTTC
TRBJ1-1,TRBV6-5,NA,few,CASSSPGNTEAFF,TGTGCCAGCAGTTCCCCGGGGAACACTGAAGCTTTCTTT
TRBJ2-1,TRBV12-3/TRBV12-4,NA,NA,CASSLAEHSYNEQFF,TGTGCCAGCAGTTTAGCAGAGCACTCCTACAATGAGCAGTTCTTC
TRBJ2-3,TRBV12-3/TRBV12-4,NA,many,CASSSRGFTSTDTQYF,TGTGCCAGCAGTTCACGGGGGTTTACTAGCACAGATACGCAGTATTTT
TRBJ1-4,TRBV29-1,NA,NA,CSVEIGPTNEKLFF,TGCAGCGTTGAAATCGGGCCAACTAATGAAAAACTGTTTTTT
TRBJ2-3,TRBV9,TRBD2,NA,CASSVSGSTDTQYF,TGTGCCAGCAGCGTTAGCGGGAGCACAGATACGCAGTATTTT
TRBJ2-2,TRBV9,TRBD2,NA,CASSPGGGLGQGNTGELFF,TGTGCCAGCAGCCCCGGGGGGGGTTTAGGGCAGGGGAACACCGGGGAGCTGTTTTTT
TRBJ2-7,TRBV10-3,TRBD1,NA,CAIRRTGVPTYEQYF,TGTGCCATCAGGAGAACAGGGGTACCCACCTACGAGCAGTACTTC
TRBJ2-1,TRBV7-2,TRBD2,NA,CASSFERGTYNEQFF,TGTGCCAGCAGTTTCGAGCGGGGGACCTACAATGAGCAGTTCTTC
TRBJ1-2,TRBV6-4,TRBD1,few,CARDPDRDYGYTF,TGTGCCAGGGACCCGGACAGGGACTATGGCTACACCTTC
TRBJ2-7,TRBV6-5,TRBD2,NA,CASSYSNGGAYEQYF,TGTGCCAGCAGTTACTCGAATGGGGGGGCCTACGAGCAGTACTTC
TRBJ2-5,TRBV29-1,NA,NA,CSVPLTYGGSGVYQETQYF,TGCAGCGTACCTCTGACTTATGGGGGTAGCGGAGTGTACCAAGAGACCCAGTACTTC
TRBJ2-1,TRBV24-1,TRBD1,many,CATSAPGQYNEQFF,TGTGCCACCAGTGCCCCGGGACAGTACAATGAGCAGTTCTTC
TRBJ2-3,TRBV5-1,NA,NA,CASSFNSPTDTQYF,TGCGCCAGCAGCTTTAACTCCCCCACAGATACGCAGTATTTT
TRBJ2-3,TRBV5-6,NA,once,CASSLLRTDTQSF,TGTGCCAGCAGCTTGCTGCGGACGGATACGCAGTCTTTT
TRBJ2-3,TRBV5-1,NA,few,CASSWASATDTQYF,TGCGCCAGCAGCTGGGCTAGCGCCACAGATACGCAGTATTTT
TRBJ2-5,TRBV20-1,TRBD2,few,CSARDLRRGRGGGETQYF,TGCAGTGCTAGAGATCTTCGGCGCGGGAGAGGTGGAGGAGAGACCCAGTACTTC
TRBJ2-1,TRBV20-1,NA,many,CSARPPASLKGQFF,TGCAGTGCCCGCCCCCCGGCATCCCTCAAGGGGCAGTTCTTC
TRBJ2-5,TRBV28,TRBD2,NA,CASSFALRASGLQETQYF,TGTGCCAGCAGTTTCGCCCTCCGAGCTAGCGGGCTCCAAGAGACCCAGTACTTC
TRBJ2-3,TRBV20-1,TRBD2,many,CSAEPGLDGDTQYF,TGCAGTGCGGAGCCGGGACTAGATGGAGATACGCAGTATTTT
TRBJ2-7,TRBV6-5,NA,NA,CASSDSGLANSYEQYF,TGTGCCAGCAGTGACTCCGGGCTAGCGAACTCCTACGAGCAGTACTTC
TRBJ2-4,TRBV15,NA,NA,CATSREVGGIDIQYF,TGTGCCACCAGCAGAGAAGTCGGGGGAATAGACATTCAGTACTTC
TRBJ2-7,TRBV4-1,NA,NA,CASSQVNNYEQYF,TGCGCCAGCAGCCAAGTGAACAACTACGAGCAGTACTTC
TRBJ1-1,TRBV10-1,NA,NA,CASSAGSGNTEAFF,TGCGCCAGCAGTGCGGGGTCAGGGAACACTGAAGCTTTCTTT
TRBJ2-5,TRBV5-5,NA,NA,CASSWGDLSIQETQYF,TGTGCCAGCAGCTGGGGCGATCTAAGCATCCAAGAGACCCAGTACTTC
TRBJ2-2,TRBV7-2,NA,many,CASSLEAPLNTGELFF,TGTGCCAGCAGCTTAGAGGCCCCCTTGAACACCGGGGAGCTGTTTTTT
TRBJ2-5,TRBV7-2,TRBD1,NA,CASAKPGQWETQYF,TGTGCCAGCGCGAAACCGGGACAGTGGGAGACCCAGTACTTC
TRBJ2-5,TRBV3-1,NA,NA,CASSHVGKSQEAQYF,TGTGCCAGCAGCCACGTCGGAAAGTCACAAGAGGCCCAGTACTTC
TRBJ1-1,TRBV19,TRBD1,many,CASSWGQQNTEAFF,TGTGCCAGTAGTTGGGGACAGCAGAACACTGAAGCTTTCTTT
TRBJ2-7,TRBV6-1,TRBD1,NA,CASRERPGQGSYEQYF,TGTGCCAGCAGGGAAAGACCGGGACAGGGAAGCTACGAGCAGTACTTC